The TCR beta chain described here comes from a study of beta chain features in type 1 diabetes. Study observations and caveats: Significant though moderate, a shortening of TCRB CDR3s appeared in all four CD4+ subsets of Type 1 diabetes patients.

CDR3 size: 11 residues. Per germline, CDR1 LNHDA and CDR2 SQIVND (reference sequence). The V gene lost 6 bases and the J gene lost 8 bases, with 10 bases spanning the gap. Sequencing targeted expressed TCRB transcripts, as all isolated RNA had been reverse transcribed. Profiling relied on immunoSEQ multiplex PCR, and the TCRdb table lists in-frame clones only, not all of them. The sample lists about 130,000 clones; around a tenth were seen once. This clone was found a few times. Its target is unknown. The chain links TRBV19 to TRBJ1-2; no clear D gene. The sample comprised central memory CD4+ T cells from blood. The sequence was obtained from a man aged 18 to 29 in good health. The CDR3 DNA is TGTGCCAGTAGCAGAACAGAGGGCTACACCTTC. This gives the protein CASSRTEGYTF. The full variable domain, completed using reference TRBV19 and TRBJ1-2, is DGGITQSPKYLFRKEGQNVTLSCEQNLNHDAMYWYRQDPGQGLRLIYYSQIVNDFQKGDIAEGYSVSREKKESFPLTVTSAQKNPTAFYLCASSRTEGYTFGSGTRLTVV.